Presented here are 22 T cell receptor beta chains from one specimen sequenced in a study of beta chain features in type 1 diabetes. cDNA synthesis used the whole RNA isolate, giving expressed TCRB sequences. Only in-frame clones appear in the TCRdb table, and some are missing; sequencing was by immunoSEQ multiplex PCR. The data contain hundreds of thousands of clones, 10% to 15% of them singletons. The sample comprised naive CD4+ T cells from blood. The receptors originated from a man aged 18 to 29 in good health.

This sequence joins TRBV7-9 and TRBJ2-1; 10 bases match TRBD1. J was trimmed by 4 bases and V by 2 bases; bases with no gene match: 2. The CDR3 is made up of 15 amino acids. Per the germline V gene, CDR1 is SEHNR and CDR2 is FQNEAQ (reference sequence). The CDR3 reads CASSLWDRGYNEQFF. The CDR3 coding sequence is TGTGCCAGCAGCTTATGGGACAGGGGATACAATGAGCAGTTCTTC.

The chain has TRBV29-1 and TRBJ2-3; unclear D gene. V lost 3 bases, J lost 2 bases, and 9 bases lay in between. The CDR3 covers 13 residues. Looked up from germline, CDR1 is SQVTM and CDR2 is ANQGSEA. The CDR3 region is CSVEGRDTDTQYF. For the CDR3, the DNA is TGCAGCGTTGAGGGCAGAGACACAGATACGCAGTATTTT.

The gene calls are TRBV7-9 and TRBJ1-6; the match to TRBD1 covers 7 bases. Trimming cost V 2 bases and J 9 bases; bases outside gene matches: 4. This CDR3 is built from 14 residues. In germline, CDR1 is SEHNR, CDR2 FQNEAQ (reference sequence). The CDR3 DNA reads TGTGCCAGCAGCTTACGGCAGGGGGGTTCACCCCTCCACTTT. Protein: CASSLRQGGSPLHF.

This clone was seen just once. Other DNA variants within this sample encode the same CDR3. V and J are TRBV29-1 and TRBJ1-1, with 9 bases that match TRBD1. This CDR3 spans 11 amino acids. Germline assignment: CDR1 SQVTM and CDR2 ANQGSEA. The CDR3 coding sequence is TGCAGTGGGACAGGGAGCACTGAAGCTTTCTTT. Translated, it gives CSGTGSTEAFF.

This clone was picked up many times. The V and J genes are TRBV23-1 and TRBJ2-5; maybe TRBD2 (6 bases). TRBV23-1 is filed as an ORF, its function uncertain. The V end was cut by 0 bases, the J end by 2 bases, with 10 bases between. The CDR3 has 15 residues. The CDR3 nucleotides are TGCGCCAGCAGTCAATCCGTCGGGGGACAAGAGACCCAGTACTTC. Translation gives CASSQSVGGQETQYF.

This clone was found a few times. The V and J genes are TRBV7-8 and TRBJ2-1; D is possibly TRBD2 (6 bases). The CDR3 totals 14 residues. From germline, CDR1 is SGHVS and CDR2 FQNEAQ. The germline V and J ends were trimmed by 5 bases and 0 bases, with 8 bases remaining between them. The CDR3 DNA sequence: TGTGCCAGCAGCCAGGACTACTCCTACAATGAGCAGTTCTTC. Translated, it gives CASSQDYSYNEQFF. Complete variable domain (other parts from reference TRBV7-8 and TRBJ2-1): GAGVSQSPRYKVAKRGQDVALRCDPISGHVSLFWYQQALGQGPEFLTYFQNEAQLDKSGLPSDRFFAERPEGSVSTLKIQRTQQEDSAVYLCASSQDYSYNEQFFGPGTRLTVL.

The table lists this clone with a few counts. The chain combines TRBV14 with TRBJ2-7; the match to TRBD2 covers 9 bases. The CDR3 covers 15 residues. In germline, CDR1 is SGHDN, CDR2 FVKESK. The ends lost 3 bases at V and 3 bases at J; junction bases unmatched: 6. The CDR3 DNA reads TGTGCCAGCAGCCAGGGGGGACTAGCCTTCTACGAGCAGTACTTC. It codes for CASSQGGLAFYEQYF. Supplemented by reference TRBV14 and TRBJ2-7, the full variable domain reads EAGVTQFPSHSVIEKGQTVTLRCDPISGHDNLYWYRRVMGKEIKFLLHFVKESKQDESGMPNNRFLAERTGGTYSTLKVQPAELEDSGVYFCASSQGGLAFYEQYFGPGTRLTVT.

This clone turned up a few times. This rearrangement joins TRBV4-3 to TRBJ2-7, with TRBD2 matching over 8 bases. Germline V gives CDR1 LGHNA, CDR2 YSLEER. Germline trimming cut 4 bases from V and 2 bases from J; bases unmatched to any gene: 4. There are 14 residues in the CDR3. The DNA of the CDR3 is TGCGCCAGCAGCCGGAGCGGGGGAGCCTACGAGCAGTACTTC. Protein product: CASSRSGGAYEQYF.

The chain joins TRBV28 to TRBJ1-4, with 7 bases aligning to TRBD1. CDR1 is MDHEN and CDR2 is SYDVKM in the germline V gene. V lost 5 bases, J lost 8 bases, and 8 bases stayed unmatched. The CDR3 consists of 14 residues. This chain's CDR3 is CASSTTGSWEKLFF. CDR3 nucleotides: TGTGCCAGCAGTACGACAGGGAGTTGGGAAAAACTGTTTTTT.

This clone was observed a few times. This chain links TRBV10-3 with TRBJ1-6, with D possibly matching TRBD1 (6 bases). V dropped 2 bases and J dropped 9 bases, with 8 bases sitting between them. The germline V gene encodes CDR1 ENHRY and CDR2 SYGVKD. There are 13 residues in the CDR3. CDR3 nucleotide sequence: TGTGCCATCAGTGAGGAGACAGGTTCACCCCTCCACTTT. It codes for CAISEETGSPLHF.

This clone was counted only a few times. V gene TRBV6-5 combines with J gene TRBJ1-6; 7 bases map to TRBD1. CDR3 size: 13 residues. Germline-derived CDR1 and CDR2 are MNHEY and SVGAGI. The V gene end was trimmed by 6 bases and the J gene end by 10 bases; junction bases not matched to a gene: 6. Here the CDR3 DNA reads TGTGCCAGCAGGTACAGGGGAGGATCACCCCTCCACTTT. It specifies CASRYRGGSPLHF.

This clone was counted a few times. The rearrangement links TRBV6-6 to TRBJ2-5; 9 bases map to TRBD1. The V gene end was trimmed by 6 bases and the J gene end by 0 bases; junction bases not matched to a gene: 8. Germline CDR1 is MNHNY and CDR2 is SVGAGI (reference sequence). CDR3 length equals 16 residues. CDR3 sequence reads: CASRGRDREYQETQYF. The CDR3 coding sequence is TGTGCCAGCAGGGGCCGGGACAGGGAGTACCAAGAGACCCAGTACTTC.

The chain carries TRBV5-6 and TRBJ2-5; 11 positions match TRBD1. Per the germline V gene, CDR1 is SGHDT and CDR2 is YYEEEE. The CDR3 length is 15 residues. The V and J ends lost 2 bases and 5 bases, in that order; junction bases with no gene match: 5. For the CDR3, the DNA is TGTGCCAGCAGCTTTCCCGGGACAGGGGGGGAGACCCAGTACTTC. It codes for CASSFPGTGGETQYF.

The DNA for the CDR3 is TGTGCCAGCTCACCTCCTCGCGACGAGCAGTACTTC. The encoded protein is CASSPPRDEQYF. This chain uses TRBV18 with TRBJ2-7, with unresolved D. In germline, CDR1 is KGHSH, CDR2 LQKENI. The ends were cut back, 3 bases at V and 5 bases at J, with 8 bases in the middle. The CDR3 contains 12 residues.

The rearrangement uses TRBV5-1 and TRBJ2-7, with TRBD1 matching over 8 bases. CDR3 length: 14 amino acids. Germline V gene data show CDR1 as SGHRS and CDR2 as YFSETQ. V trimming: 4 bases; J trimming: 3 bases; junction bases outside the gene matches: 6. In DNA form, the CDR3 reads TGCGCCAGCAGCGCGTCCGGGACAGGCTACGAGCAGTACTTC. Its protein product is CASSASGTGYEQYF.

This clone occurred a few times. This chain connects TRBV29-1 to TRBJ2-7, with unresolved D. CDR1 SQVTM and CDR2 ANQGSEA come from the germline V gene. V lost 4 bases to trimming and J lost 2 bases, with 6 bases between them. This CDR3 is 11 amino acids long. CDR3 region: CSVVSTYEQYF. As DNA, the CDR3 is TGCAGCGTTGTGAGTACCTACGAGCAGTACTTC.

There are a few counts of this clone. The chain joins TRBV28 to TRBJ2-7; a weak D match, TRBD1 (6 bases). Per germline, CDR1 MDHEN and CDR2 SYDVKM. There are 14 residues in the CDR3. Trimming took 5 bases from V and 2 from J, leaving 13 bases between them. CDR3 sequence reads: CASSPPGHTYEQYF. CDR3 DNA sequence: TGTGCCAGCAGTCCCCCGGGACATACCTACGAGCAGTACTTC. Filled out from reference TRBV28 and TRBJ2-7, the complete variable domain reads DVKVTQSSRYLVKRTGEKVFLECVQDMDHENMFWYRQDPGLGLRLIYFSYDVKMKEKGDIPEGYSVSREKKERFSLILESASTNQTSMYLCASSPPGHTYEQYFGPGTRLTVT.

This clone was found a few times. This chain uses TRBV28 with TRBJ1-1; 8 bases are a match to TRBD1. CDR1 MDHEN and CDR2 SYDVKM come from the germline V gene. The CDR3 is 12 residues long. V shed 2 bases and J 11 bases; nucleotides not matched to a gene: 4. The CDR3 region has the DNA TGTGCCAGCAGTTTAGACAGGGGCAAGGCTTTCTTT. Translated: CASSLDRGKAFF.

This rearrangement joins TRBV6-5 to TRBJ2-2, with 9 bases that match TRBD2. V gave up 2 bases and J gave up 3 bases; unmatched junction bases: 4. This CDR3 is built from 16 residues. CDR1 is MNHEY, CDR2 SVGAGI, per germline. The CDR3 spells CASSYRGRVDTGELFF. Written as DNA, the CDR3 is TGTGCCAGCAGTTACCGCGGGAGGGTCGACACCGGGGAGCTGTTTTTT.

This chain's CDR3 is CASSPGRRTEAFF. CDR3 coding DNA: TGTGCCAGCTCACCAGGCAGGCGCACTGAAGCTTTCTTT. The chain employs TRBV18 and TRBJ1-1; D is unclear. V lost 2 bases and J 4 bases, leaving 8 bases between the germline ends. The CDR3 has 13 residues. Germline CDR1 is KGHSH and CDR2 is LQKENI.

The chain uses TRBV29-1 and TRBJ2-5, with D maybe TRBD2 (6 bases). V lost 1 base, J lost 1 base, and 13 bases lay in between. The CDR3 contains 15 residues. The germline V gene encodes CDR1 SQVTM and CDR2 ANQGSEA. The CDR3 loop reads CSVEGRRRAQETQYF. The DNA for the CDR3 is TGCAGCGTTGAAGGTCGTAGGAGGGCCCAAGAGACCCAGTACTTC. The complete variable domain, with remaining parts taken from reference TRBV29-1 and TRBJ2-5, reads SAVISQKPSRDICQRGTSLTIQCQVDSQVTMMFWYRQQPGQSLTLIATANQGSEATYESGFVIDKFPISRPNLTFSTLTVSNMSPEDSSIYLCSVEGRRRAQETQYFGPGTRLLVL.

This sequence joins TRBV30 and TRBJ1-6; the D gene is possibly TRBD1 (6 bases). Germline CDR1 is GTSNPN and CDR2 is SVGIG (reference sequence). Trimming shortened V by 5 bases and J by 7 bases, and 15 bases separated the two germline ends. The CDR3 runs to 14 residues. In DNA form, the CDR3 reads TGTGCCTGGGGCGGGGGGGGGCAAAATTCACCCCTCCACTTT. This codes for CAWGGGGQNSPLHF.